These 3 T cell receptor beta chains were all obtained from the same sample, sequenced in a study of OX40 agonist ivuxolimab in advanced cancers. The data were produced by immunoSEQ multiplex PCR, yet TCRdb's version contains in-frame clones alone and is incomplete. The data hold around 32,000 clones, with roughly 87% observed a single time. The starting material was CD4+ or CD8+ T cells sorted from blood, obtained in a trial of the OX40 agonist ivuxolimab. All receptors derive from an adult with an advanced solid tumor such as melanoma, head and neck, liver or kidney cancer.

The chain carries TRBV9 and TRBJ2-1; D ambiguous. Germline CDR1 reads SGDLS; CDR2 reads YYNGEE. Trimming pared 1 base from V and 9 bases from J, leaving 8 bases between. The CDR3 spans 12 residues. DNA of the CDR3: TGTGCCAGCAGCGTACAGGATGGTGAGCAGTTCTTC. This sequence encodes CASSVQDGEQFF.

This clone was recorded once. Here the CDR3 reads CAISDWDSRWYGYTF. In DNA form, the CDR3 reads TGTGCCATCAGTGACTGGGACTCCCGATGGTATGGCTACACCTTC. The J gene is TRBJ1-2, the V gene TRBV10-3; a weak D match, TRBD1 (5 bases). The CDR3 spans 15 residues. Germline loops: CDR1 ENHRY, CDR2 SYGVKD. The V end lost 3 bases, the J end lost 5 bases, and 16 bases lay between the germline ends.

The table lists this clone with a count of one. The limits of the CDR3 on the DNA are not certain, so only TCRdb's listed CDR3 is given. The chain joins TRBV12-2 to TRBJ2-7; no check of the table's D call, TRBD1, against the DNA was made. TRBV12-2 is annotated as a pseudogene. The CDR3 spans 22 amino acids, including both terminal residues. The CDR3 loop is CASRLGAGSIVWGQGAAYEQYF.